This T cell receptor beta chain derives from a study of T cell responses to AZD1222 COVID-19 vaccine. Concerning this clone itself: Other nucleotide sequences from this sample produce the same CDR3.

Assay: immunoSEQ multiplex PCR; the TCRdb copy retains only in-frame clones and omits some. This table holds roughly 140,000 clones, 94% found once. The origin of this receptor is an adult in good health. The sequencing here drew on peripheral blood, taken on day 0 of AZD1222 vaccination.

CDR3 in amino acids: CASSISGNTEAFF. CDR3 DNA: TGTGCCAGTAGTATCTCGGGGAACACTGAAGCTTTCTTT. This chain joins TRBV19 and TRBJ1-1; the D is unclear. This CDR3 spans 13 amino acids. Trimming cost V 3 bases and J 1 base, with 6 bases left between them. Germline V gives CDR1 LNHDA, CDR2 SQIVND (reference sequence).